Following are 12 T cell receptor beta chains from one sample sequenced in a study of blood T cell repertoires in COVID-19. Repertoires were generated with immunoSEQ multiplex PCR, while TCRdb's copy carries only in-frame clones and drops some. The sample yields about 29,000 clones, over 70% seen once. What was sequenced was peripheral blood. These receptors came from a woman aged 70-85 years with active or convalescent COVID-19.

There are a few counts of this clone. V is TRBV4-1 and J is TRBJ1-3; perhaps TRBD1 as D (5 bases). The CDR3 has 17 amino acids. Germline CDR1 reads MGHRA; CDR2 reads YSYEKL. The V end lost 0 bases, the J end lost 2 bases, and 14 bases lay between the germline ends. In DNA, the CDR3 is TGCGCCAGCAGCCAAGATCGTGGGGCGCCGACTGGAAACACCATATATTTT. This codes for CASSQDRGAPTGNTIYF.

CDR3 DNA: TGTGCCAGCAGCAGGGACAGGGTCTATGGCTACACCTTC. Residues: CASSRDRVYGYTF. V usage is TRBV12-3 or TRBV12-4 and J usage is TRBJ1-2; 9 bases are a match to TRBD1. V lost 6 bases, J lost 4 bases, and 3 bases stayed unmatched. This CDR3 has 13 residues.

The V and J genes are TRBV9 and TRBJ2-3; D not certain. The CDR3 sequence is 12 residues long. Germline V lookup: CDR1 SGDLS, CDR2 YYNGEE. V dropped 3 bases and J dropped 5 bases, with 7 bases sitting between them. The CDR3 reads CASSGAGDTQYF. CDR3 coding DNA: TGTGCCAGCAGCGGAGCCGGAGATACGCAGTATTTT.

J is TRBJ1-2 and V is TRBV5-1, with a weak D call TRBD1 (6 bases). The germline CDR1 and CDR2 sequences are SGHRS and YFSETQ. The V end lost 4 bases, the J end lost 6 bases, and 10 bases lay between the germline ends. The CDR3 totals 12 residues. The DNA for the CDR3 is TGCGCCAGCAGCCGGGACATGAATGGCTACACCTTC. As protein: CASSRDMNGYTF.

The chain is built from TRBV3-1 (or the pseudogene TRBV3-2) and TRBJ2-3, with a possible D match to TRBD2 (7 bases). Trimming removed 5 bases from V and 8 bases from J, with 20 bases in between. The CDR3 totals 15 residues. Germline V gene data show CDR1 as LGHDT and CDR2 as YNNKEL (reference sequence). The CDR3 here is CASSYAGAGHATQYF. DNA for the CDR3: TGTGCCAGCAGCTACGCGGGGGCCGGTCATGCTACGCAGTATTTT.

The V and J genes are TRBV7-2 and TRBJ1-2; the match to TRBD1 covers 8 bases. J gave up 4 bases and V 5 bases, and 12 bases lay outside the gene matches. This CDR3 has 16 residues. Germline CDR1 reads SGHTA; CDR2 reads FQGNSA. The CDR3 loop reads CASSPASTGGGYGYTF. In nucleotides, the CDR3 is TGTGCCAGCAGCCCGGCCTCTACAGGGGGTGGCTATGGCTACACCTTC.

V is TRBV6-2 or TRBV6-3 and J is TRBJ1-3; no firm D call. CDR3 size: 16 residues. Germline V gene sequence: CDR1 MNHEY, CDR2 SVGEGT. V lost 4 bases and J 0 bases, leaving 13 bases between the germline ends. CDR3 DNA sequence: TGTGCCAGCAGTTCGGGATCAGGATACTCTGGAAACACCATATATTTT. It is translated as CASSSGSGYSGNTIYF.

Concerning this clone: This may stem from a read error, because a much larger clone lies one nucleotide away. The CDR3 DNA follows: TGTGCCAGCAGCCAAGAAGGGGGCTATGGCTACACCTTC. This sequence encodes CASSQEGGYGYTF. The gene calls are TRBV14 and TRBJ1-2; D might be TRBD1 (6 bases). The CDR3 spans 13 residues. V lost 0 bases to trimming and J lost 4 bases, with 6 bases between them. Germline V gives CDR1 SGHDN, CDR2 FVKESK.

The CDR3 spells CASSYPEGQGMNTEAFF. In DNA, the CDR3 is TGTGCCAGCAGTTACCCGGAGGGACAGGGCATGAACACTGAAGCTTTCTTT. V usage is TRBV6-2 or TRBV6-3 and J usage is TRBJ1-1, with 9 bases lining up with TRBD1. CDR3 length: 17 residues. Losses at the gene ends were 2 bases for V and 0 bases for J; bases not matched to a gene: 7. Germline CDR1 and CDR2: MNHEY and SVGEGT.

This chain uses TRBV10-3 with TRBJ1-1; no clear D. V was cut by 1 base and J by 1 base, with 7 bases left in between. This CDR3 has 14 amino acids. Germline V gene data show CDR1 as ENHRY and CDR2 as SYGVKD. In DNA form, the CDR3 reads TGTGCCATCAGTGAGTACGGTACGAACACTGAAGCTTTCTTT. Translated: CAISEYGTNTEAFF.

The chain couples TRBV7-9 to TRBJ2-7; 10 bases are a match to TRBD2. With 5 bases clipped from V and 2 bases from J, the junction kept 3 bases outside the gene matches. The CDR3 runs to 14 residues. From germline, CDR1 is SEHNR and CDR2 FQNEAQ (reference sequence). The CDR3 bases are TGTGCCAGCAGCCACCTAGCGGGGGCCTACGAGCAGTACTTC. It is translated as CASSHLAGAYEQYF.

V is TRBV20-1 and J is TRBJ1-1; D gene ambiguous. This CDR3 is 11 amino acids long. Trimming took off 6 bases at V and 5 bases at J, with 10 bases between the two ends. CDR1 is DFQATT, CDR2 SNEGSKA, per germline (reference sequence). CDR3 protein: CSAPRRTEAFF. CDR3 in DNA: TGCAGTGCCCCGAGGAGGACTGAAGCTTTCTTT.